This passage covers 25 T cell receptor beta chains from one sample sequenced in a study of long-term antiretroviral therapy in people with HIV. With survey level as its setting, the immunoSEQ assay was v3.0. Here immunoSEQ multiplex PCR was the method, and the copy in TCRdb shows in-frame clones only, minus some. Of about 30,000 clones listed, over 90% are singletons. The sequencing here drew on unsorted PBMCs, taken 5.3 years after starting antiretroviral therapy. These receptors came from a man aged 45 to 65 with HIV.

The chain carries TRBV5-4 and TRBJ2-2; TRBD2 agrees at 9 bases. The CDR3 runs 16 residues. Germline-derived CDR1 and CDR2 are SGHNT and YYREEE (reference sequence). The V gene end was trimmed by 4 bases and the J gene end by 6 bases; junction bases not matched to a gene: 10. This CDR3 is CASSLSGGPPAGELFF. The CDR3 coding sequence is TGTGCCAGCAGCCTAAGCGGGGGGCCACCGGCCGGGGAGCTGTTTTTT.

The V and J genes are TRBV7-2 and TRBJ1-1; no clear D. V shed 1 base and J shed 1 base, with 4 bases lying between them. The CDR3 is 13 residues long. From germline, CDR1 is SGHTA and CDR2 FQGNSA. The CDR3 is CASSLEKNTEAFF. The CDR3 bases are TGTGCCAGCAGCTTAGAGAAGAACACTGAAGCTTTCTTT.

The chain employs TRBV27 and TRBJ2-4; 8 bases line up with TRBD1. V lost 6 bases to trimming and J lost 6 bases; unmatched junction nucleotides: 13. Germline V gene sequence: CDR1 MNHEY, CDR2 SMNVEV (reference sequence). The CDR3 extends over 16 amino acids. DNA for the CDR3: TGTGCCAGCAGCGACAGTCGGCAGGGGGCTGGAAACATTCAGTACTTC. It encodes CASSDSRQGAGNIQYF.

DNA of the CDR3: TGTGCCAGCGTGGGGTCGATGGACACTGAAGCTTTCTTT. It specifies CASVGSMDTEAFF. The V and J genes are TRBV5-4 and TRBJ1-1; no clear D. CDR1 and CDR2 from the germline V gene are SGHNT and YYREEE (reference sequence). CDR3 length: 13 amino acids. Trimming removed 7 bases at V and 3 bases at J, with 13 bases between.

The chain couples TRBV4-3 to TRBJ2-5; 7 nucleotides align to TRBD2. The length of the CDR3 is 15 residues. Germline V lookup: CDR1 LGHNA, CDR2 YSLEER. With V trimmed by 4 bases and J by 2 bases, 7 bases remained unmatched. The CDR3 region has the DNA TGCGCCAGCAGCCGCTCCCGGGACTATCAAGAGACCCAGTACTTC. Residues: CASSRSRDYQETQYF.

The chain employs TRBV27 and TRBJ1-4; D is perhaps TRBD1 (6 bases). CDR1 MNHEY and CDR2 SMNVEV come from the germline V gene (reference sequence). This CDR3 region has 14 residues. V was shortened by 3 bases and J by 4 bases, with 9 bases between the two germline ends. CDR3 residues: CASSFNRVNEKLFF. The CDR3, as DNA: TGTGCCAGCAGTTTCAACAGGGTTAATGAAAAACTGTTTTTT.

V usage is TRBV30 and J usage is TRBJ2-7; tentatively, D is TRBD1 (6 bases). Deletions cut 0 bases from V and 2 bases from J, with 11 bases between. CDR3 length: 14 residues. Per the germline V gene, CDR1 is GTSNPN and CDR2 is SVGIG (reference sequence). The chain's CDR3 is CAWSVGQPAYEQYF. DNA of the CDR3: TGTGCCTGGAGTGTCGGACAGCCGGCCTACGAGCAGTACTTC.

By share, this clone ranks as medium-sized. The chain combines TRBV10-2 with TRBJ2-7; 8 nucleotides line up with TRBD2. The CDR3 has 15 amino acids. With V trimmed by 0 bases and J by 3 bases, 4 bases remained unmatched. Germline V gives CDR1 WSHSY, CDR2 SAAADI. CDR3 DNA sequence: TGCGCCAGCAGTGAGTCTGCAGCGGGGGTCTACGAGCAGTACTTC. It specifies CASSESAAGVYEQYF.

The chain carries TRBV6-1 and TRBJ2-7; 7 positions agree with TRBD1. The germline CDR1 and CDR2 sequences are MNHNS and SASEGT. Trimming removed 6 bases from V and 2 bases from J; junction bases left unmatched: 4. The CDR3 is 13 amino acids. The CDR3 DNA reads TGTGCCAGCAGAGGACAGGTCACCTACGAGCAGTACTTC. This gives the protein CASRGQVTYEQYF.

The chain couples TRBV4-1 to TRBJ2-3; 8 positions match TRBD2. Trimming at V came to 4 bases and at J to 0 bases, leaving 0 bases not matched to a gene. Germline V lookup: CDR1 MGHRA, CDR2 YSYEKL. The length of the CDR3 is 14 residues. The CDR3 DNA sequence: TGCGCCAGCAGCCGGACTAGCAGCACAGATACGCAGTATTTT. This gives the protein CASSRTSSTDTQYF.

This chain links TRBV19 with TRBJ1-6; D uncertain. This CDR3 is built from 13 residues. Deletions cut 1 base from V and 7 bases from J, with 5 bases between. Germline V gives CDR1 LNHDA, CDR2 SQIVND (reference sequence). The CDR3 sequence: CASSIGPNSPLHF. The CDR3 DNA reads as TGTGCCAGTAGTATAGGGCCCAATTCACCCCTCCACTTT.

This chain links TRBV5-1 with TRBJ2-2; TRBD1 might be the D (6 bases). V lost 4 bases, J lost 7 bases, and 14 bases lay in between. This CDR3 contains 14 residues. Germline V gene sequence: CDR1 SGHRS, CDR2 YFSETQ. The CDR3 is CASSQAQGGGELFF. The CDR3 nucleotides read TGCGCCAGCAGCCAAGCACAGGGCGGCGGGGAGCTGTTTTTT.

This clone was detected once. V is TRBV7-2 and J is TRBJ1-4; possibly TRBD1 for D (5 bases). Deletions cut 5 bases from V and 8 bases from J, with 12 bases between. The CDR3 contains 13 residues. CDR1 and CDR2 from the germline V gene are SGHTA and FQGNSA. The CDR3: CASSPERGEKLFF. For the CDR3, the DNA is TGTGCCAGCAGCCCTGAGCGGGGGGAAAAACTGTTTTTT.

For the CDR3, the DNA is TGTGCCAGTAGTATCAGGGCCTTCTATGGCTACACCTTC. Translating it yields CASSIRAFYGYTF. V and J are TRBV19 and TRBJ1-2; D is perhaps TRBD1 (5 bases). The CDR3 length is 13 residues. V shed 3 bases and J shed 4 bases, with 9 bases lying between them. Germline V gene lookup returns CDR1 LNHDA and CDR2 SQIVND (reference sequence).

The rearrangement joins TRBV5-4 to TRBJ1-4; tentatively, D is TRBD1 (5 bases). Per the germline V gene, CDR1 is SGHNT and CDR2 is YYREEE (reference sequence). The CDR3 runs to 17 residues. Trimming took 4 bases from V and 0 from J, leaving 16 bases between them. The CDR3 nucleotides are TGTGCCAGCAGCCCGGGACCAAAGTACGCAACTAATGAAAAACTGTTTTTT. Translation: CASSPGPKYATNEKLFF.

The chain combines TRBV4-3 with TRBJ1-2; D unresolved. The V and J ends lost 3 bases and 8 bases respectively, with 7 bases between them. Per germline, CDR1 LGHNA and CDR2 YSLEER. The CDR3 runs to 11 residues. The chain's CDR3 is CASSHSEGYTF. CDR3 DNA sequence: TGCGCCAGCAGCCATTCGGAGGGCTACACCTTC.

The rearrangement uses TRBV11-2 and TRBJ2-7; D is perhaps TRBD1 (6 bases). The germline gives CDR1 SGHAT, CDR2 FQNNGV. Trimming removed 3 bases at V and 4 bases at J, with 19 bases between. The CDR3 is 16 amino acids. CDR3 DNA sequence: TGTGCCAGCAGCTTCGAGTTGGCGGCTCAGGGGTACGAGCAGTACTTC. Protein: CASSFELAAQGYEQYF.

The chain combines TRBV18 with TRBJ1-5; D may be TRBD1 (5 bases). There are 14 residues in the CDR3. The V end lost 6 bases, the J end lost 7 bases, and 16 bases lay between the germline ends. Germline-derived CDR1 and CDR2 are KGHSH and LQKENI. CDR3 amino acids: CASSRDGGDQPQHF. Here the CDR3 DNA reads TGTGCCAGCTCTAGGGACGGGGGGGACCAGCCCCAGCATTTT.

The CDR3 loop is CASSQDAVPGYGYTF. In DNA, the CDR3 is TGCGCCAGCAGCCAAGACGCGGTCCCGGGCTATGGCTACACCTTC. This chain joins TRBV4-1 and TRBJ1-2; no firm D call. CDR1 MGHRA and CDR2 YSYEKL come from the germline V gene. The CDR3 has 15 residues. Trimming left V 0 bases short and J 4 bases short, with 12 bases between.

This chain links TRBV19 with TRBJ1-3; D ambiguous. Trimming pared 6 bases from V and 0 bases from J, leaving 9 bases between. The germline V gene encodes CDR1 LNHDA and CDR2 SQIVND (reference sequence). The CDR3 is 14 residues long. The CDR3 loop is CASRLESSGNTIYF. The CDR3 coding sequence is TGTGCCAGTAGGCTAGAGAGCTCTGGAAACACCATATATTTT.

This chain joins TRBV27 and TRBJ1-3, with D uncertain. Trimming took 3 bases from V and 1 from J, leaving 7 bases between them. This CDR3 is 14 amino acids long. The germline gives CDR1 MNHEY, CDR2 SMNVEV (reference sequence). DNA for the CDR3: TGTGCCAGCAGTTTTGGAGGGTCTGGAAACACCATATATTTT. Encoded protein: CASSFGGSGNTIYF.

J is TRBJ1-2 and V is TRBV28, with a possible D match to TRBD1 (6 bases). The CDR3 totals 16 residues. The germline V and J ends were trimmed by 6 bases and 5 bases, with 22 bases remaining between them. CDR1 and CDR2 from the germline V gene are MDHEN and SYDVKM. The CDR3 nucleotides read TGTGCCAGCAGGACCCGTGAGACAGGCCTTGATTATGGCTACACCTTC. This translates into CASRTRETGLDYGYTF.

This chain joins TRBV19 and TRBJ2-7; 7 bases are shared with TRBD2. The CDR3 is 15 residues long. CDR1 is LNHDA, CDR2 SQIVND, per germline (reference sequence). The V segment lost 5 bases and the J segment 3 bases; nucleotides outside the gene matches: 10. CDR3 in amino acids: CASSASWGGVYEQYF. The CDR3 nucleotides are TGTGCCAGTAGTGCATCCTGGGGGGGAGTCTACGAGCAGTACTTC.

This chain links TRBV9 with TRBJ1-2; 8 positions match TRBD1. This CDR3 has 13 amino acids. Germline V gene lookup returns CDR1 SGDLS and CDR2 YYNGEE. V lost 4 bases, J lost 4 bases, and 3 bases stayed unmatched. This CDR3 is CASSTGQGYGYTF. The CDR3 DNA reads as TGTGCCAGCAGCACTGGACAGGGCTATGGCTACACCTTC.

This clone appeared once. V and J are TRBV4-2 and TRBJ2-7, with no clear D. Germline CDR1 reads LGHNA; CDR2 reads YNFKEQ. V was shortened by 0 bases and J by 5 bases, with 14 bases between the two germline ends. The CDR3 contains 15 residues. The CDR3 DNA follows: TGTGCCAGCAGCCAAGAGACACTTAGTAGCAACGAGCAGTACTTC. The encoded protein is CASSQETLSSNEQYF.